This is a list of T cell receptor beta chains from one sample in a study of blood T cell repertoires in COVID-19. Clones were sequenced by immunoSEQ multiplex PCR, and TCRdb holds only the in-frame ones, with some missing. The repertoire holds about 160,000 clones, with over 65% as singletons. The material sequenced was PBMCs or T cells enriched from blood (not recorded which). Receptors were obtained from a woman in her forties or fifties who had recovered from COVID-19. The CDR3 runs from the conserved cysteine through the conserved F or W. Each record gives: clone size, V gene, J gene, CDR3 protein. Size is omitted from some rows. Given values are once, few, many or a class for expanded clones.

-	TRBV28	TRBJ2-5	CASSLSRETQYF
few	TRBV19	TRBJ2-1	CASSIDSGGEQFF
-	TRBV19	TRBJ2-5	CASSRAPTETQYF
-	TRBV6-1	TRBJ1-2	CASSDQQRAINGYTF
-	TRBV19	TRBJ1-5	CATQGQGRGQPQHF
-	TRBV19	TRBJ1-1	CASSIGGFNTEAFF
-	TRBV19	TRBJ1-5	CASRRGPGQPQHF
-	TRBV30	TRBJ1-5	CAWSYSVNQPQHF
-	TRBV19	TRBJ2-3	CATSLEKYTDTQYF
few	TRBV29-1	TRBJ2-1	CSVPSGGTHSYNEQFF
-	TRBV6-2/TRBV6-3	TRBJ2-3	CASSYYREADTQYF
-	TRBV7-8	TRBJ1-1	CASSRGQGAEAFF
-	TRBV4-2	TRBJ2-1	CASSQDHGSGNEQFF
-	TRBV5-1	TRBJ2-3	CASSRTRATDTQYF
-	TRBV3-1/TRBV3-2	TRBJ1-4	CASSQVGGVNEKLFF
-	TRBV10-3	TRBJ2-2	CAITTSLATGELFF
once	TRBV5-4	TRBJ2-1	CASSLISREGLEQFF
once	TRBV6-5	TRBJ2-3	CASSYRDRADTQYF
-	TRBV9	TRBJ2-3	CASSGRTSGGADTQYF
-	TRBV19	TRBJ2-1	CASSLTGLSYNEQFF
-	TRBV7-9	TRBJ1-1	CASSLGAGGTGTEAFF
-	TRBV6-6	TRBJ1-2	CASSPRVGYTF
-	TRBV11-2	TRBJ1-4	CASISGAPGEKLFF
-	TRBV11-2	TRBJ2-5	CASSFEGLAGGETQYF
-	TRBV28	TRBJ2-4	CASSTTGAIAKNIQYF
-	TRBV12-3/TRBV12-4	TRBJ2-3	CASTPYTDTQYF
-	TRBV5-4	TRBJ1-5	CASSLAPDQPQHF
-	TRBV30	TRBJ2-2	CAWSLLAATGELFF
-	TRBV19	TRBJ2-1	CASSIGGLAGDNEQFF
-	TRBV28	TRBJ1-6	CASRTGQSSYNSPLHF
-	TRBV12-5	TRBJ2-5	CASGTGLEETQYF
-	TRBV19	TRBJ2-1	CASGQEDYNEQFF